A single T cell receptor (beta chain) is shown here with its context. The entry originates in a study of blood T cell repertoires in COVID-19. Study as a whole: Acute and convalescent COVID-19 specimens originated in the United States, Italy and Spain. PBMCs, B-cell-depleted T cells, or T cells were the source of the cDNA or gDNA that made up the material.

Authors' data handling: Estimation of nucleated cell counts was performed using reference gene primer amplification. Produced via immunoSEQ multiplex PCR; TCRdb's table is partial and in-frame only. V and J calls and clone size are given by that table; D and trimming were obtained from the DNA. The table lists approximately 150,000 clones, roughly 79% of them singletons, with around 8.5% in the top ten. This clonotype originated in a human donor in a cohort sampled during active COVID-19. The sequenced sample was peripheral blood.

The chain's CDR3 is CASRSGTYNSPLHF. The CDR3 nucleotides read TGTGCCAGCAGGAGCGGTACCTATAATTCACCCCTCCACTTT. V gene TRBV6-5 combines with J gene TRBJ1-6; no firm D call. Trimming took 6 bases from V and 2 from J, leaving 8 bases between them. The CDR3 contains 14 residues. The germline CDR1 and CDR2 sequences are MNHEY and SVGAGI.